Listed below are T cell receptor beta chains from one sample, sequenced in a study of cytomegalovirus exposure and HLA in healthy donors. The data were produced by immunoSEQ multiplex PCR, yet TCRdb's version contains in-frame clones alone and is incomplete. Among 180,000 or so clones, around 78% were seen once, and the ten largest hold about 1.5%. Sequencing was carried out using PBMCs. The receptor source for this set is a man between 18 and 35 years old in good health and CMV-seronegative. Both conserved end residues are part of each CDR3. Fields, in order: D gene, clone size, V gene, J gene, CDR3 DNA, CDR3 protein. The D gene is left open where the match is weak. Clone size appears in some rows only: once, few, many, or a class for an expanded clone.

TRBD1	NA	TRBV30	TRBJ2-3	TGTGCCTGGAACCTTAAGGGGGCAGGGGAAAGAGCTACGCAGTATTTT	CAWNLKGAGERATQYF
NA	NA	TRBV27	TRBJ1-4	TGTGCCAGCAGTTTATACCAGGGGACTAATGAAAAACTGTTTTTT	CASSLYQGTNEKLFF
NA	NA	TRBV2	TRBJ2-2	TGTGCCAGCAGTGAATATCTGCGGGGGCGTAATGGCGGGGAGCTGTTTTTT	CASSEYLRGRNGGELFF
NA	few	TRBV5-6	TRBJ1-5	TGTGCCAGCAGCTTCGGGTCCGCCCATCAGCCCCAGCATTTT	CASSFGSAHQPQHF
NA	NA	TRBV27	TRBJ2-7	TGTGCCAGCAGTTTAGGGAACATCCGGGGGTCGACCTACGAGCAGTACTTC	CASSLGNIRGSTYEQYF
TRBD2	NA	TRBV9	TRBJ2-1	TGTGCCAGCAGCCCGCGGGGGGATTCCTACAATGAGCAGTTCTTC	CASSPRGDSYNEQFF
NA	NA	TRBV27	TRBJ1-6	TGTGCCAGCAGCCTTAGGGATCCGACAGGCGGTTATAATTCACCCCTCCACTTT	CASSLRDPTGGYNSPLHF
NA	NA	TRBV28	TRBJ2-5	TGTGCCAGCACCCGCGGACGAGGGGAGACCCAGTACTTC	CASTRGRGETQYF
NA	NA	TRBV6-5	TRBJ1-5	TGTGCCAGCAGCTATACAGGGAGTGGTCAGCCCCAGCATTTT	CASSYTGSGQPQHF
NA	once	TRBV11-2	TRBJ2-3	TGTGCCAGCAGCTGGGAGATTCGGGGTAAAGGACCAGATACGCAGTATTTT	CASSWEIRGKGPDTQYF
NA	NA	TRBV7-9	TRBJ2-2	TGTGCCAGCAGCTTAGTCAGCGGGGAGCTGTTTTTT	CASSLVSGELFF
TRBD1	few	TRBV4-2	TRBJ1-2	TGTGCCAGCAGCCAAGGCCAGGGGGGCTATGGCTACACCTTC	CASSQGQGGYGYTF
TRBD1	NA	TRBV28	TRBJ2-7	TGTGCCAGCAGTTTTGCCATACAGGGGGCTCTAAGCGTATACGAGCAGTACTTC	CASSFAIQGALSVYEQYF
NA	NA	TRBV6-1	TRBJ1-6	TGTGCCAGCAGTGAAATGGGCTTTGATTCACCCCTCCACTTT	CASSEMGFDSPLHF
TRBD2	NA	TRBV5-1	TRBJ2-3	TGCGCCAGCAGCTTAGACCGGAGCGGGAGGGGACGTACGCAGTATTTT	CASSLDRSGRGRTQYF
TRBD2	few	TRBV7-3	TRBJ2-1	TGTGCCAGCAGCTTAATGCGGGGGGGCCAAAATGAGCAGTTCTTC	CASSLMRGGQNEQFF
TRBD1	NA	TRBV4-1	TRBJ2-2	TGCGCCAGCAGCCACCGACAGGGGTTAATCACCGGGGAGCTGTTTTTT	CASSHRQGLITGELFF
TRBD2	NA	TRBV4-2	TRBJ2-3	TGTGCCAGCAGCCAAGTCGAGACTAGCGGGACAGATACGCAGTATTTT	CASSQVETSGTDTQYF
NA	NA	TRBV28	TRBJ2-4	TGTGCCAGCAGTCCCGGACAGTGGCTAGCCAAAAACATTCAGTACTTC	CASSPGQWLAKNIQYF
NA	few	TRBV5-1	TRBJ1-1	TGCGCCAGCAGCCCAAGACAGGCTAGGGTGAACACTGAAGCTTTCTTT	CASSPRQARVNTEAFF
TRBD2	NA	TRBV6-1	TRBJ2-3	TGTGCCAGCAGGGGACTAGCTCGCACAGATACGCAGTATTTT	CASRGLARTDTQYF
NA	NA	TRBV5-1	TRBJ1-2	TGCGCCAGCAGACCGACGGGGGACTATGGCTACACCTTC	CASRPTGDYGYTF
NA	NA	TRBV30	TRBJ2-6	TGTGCCTGGAGACGACAGGCAGCCGGGGCCAACGTCCTGACTTTC	CAWRRQAAGANVLTF
NA	few	TRBV5-6	TRBJ1-4	TGTGCCAGCAGCTTGCCGACGGGGGAAAAACTGTTTTTT	CASSLPTGEKLFF
TRBD1	NA	TRBV6-5	TRBJ2-4	TGTGCCAGCAGTCACCCGACAGGGGCCAAAAACATTCAGTACTTC	CASSHPTGAKNIQYF
NA	NA	TRBV5-6	TRBJ2-5	TGTGCCAGCAGCTATCTACGCGGAGAGACCCAGTACTTC	CASSYLRGETQYF
NA	NA	TRBV5-5	TRBJ1-2	TGTGCCAGCAGCTTGGAGGGACTGGCCTATGGCTACACCTTC	CASSLEGLAYGYTF
TRBD1	NA	TRBV11-2	TRBJ1-4	TGTGCCAGCAGCTTTGGGGACAGGGGTGGGGAAAAACTGTTTTTT	CASSFGDRGGEKLFF
NA	NA	TRBV9	TRBJ2-1	TGTGCCAGCAGCGCCCGTTCGAACGGGGGCTCCTACAATGAGCAGTTCTTC	CASSARSNGGSYNEQFF
NA	NA	TRBV9	TRBJ2-7	TGTGCCAGCAGCGTTGCGGACTGGAGCTCCTACGAGCAGTACTTC	CASSVADWSSYEQYF
NA	once	TRBV9	TRBJ2-3	TGTGCCAGCAGCGATCAGCTAAGGGGTACGCAGTATTTT	CASSDQLRGTQYF
TRBD2	NA	TRBV7-8	TRBJ2-5	TGTGCCAGCAGCTTAGGGGGGGGGTGGGGTCCCCAGGCCCAGTACTTC	CASSLGGGWGPQAQYF